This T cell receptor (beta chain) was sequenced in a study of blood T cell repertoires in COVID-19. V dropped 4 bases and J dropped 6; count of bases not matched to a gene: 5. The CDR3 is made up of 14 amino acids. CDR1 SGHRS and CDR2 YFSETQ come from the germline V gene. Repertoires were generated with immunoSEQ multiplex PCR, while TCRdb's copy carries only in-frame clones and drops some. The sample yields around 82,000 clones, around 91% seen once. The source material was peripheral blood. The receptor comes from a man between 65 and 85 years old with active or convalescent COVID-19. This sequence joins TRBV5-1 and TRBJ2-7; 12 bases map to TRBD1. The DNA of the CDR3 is TGCGCCAGCAGCACGGGACAGGGGGCAGGCGAGCAGTACTTC. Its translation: CASSTGQGAGEQYF.